Below, 18 T cell receptor beta chains from the same sample are listed, as sequenced in a study of T cells in Graves' hyperthyroidism and ophthalmopathy. What was amplified from RNA transcripts were TCR beta CDR3 regions. When the TCR CDR3 underwent first-round RT-PCR, the HTBI primer set was used. In TCRdb, the multiplex PCR reads were re-called with MiXCR into one record per CDR3 protein. The sample has 600,000 to 700,000 distinct CDR3 sequences; nearly 45% are singletons. Input material: peripheral blood or thyroid tissue (not recorded which). These receptors all stem from an adult man with Graves' disease, either hyperthyroidism or ophthalmopathy (not recorded which).

The gene calls are TRBV29-1 and TRBJ1-2; tentatively, D is TRBD1 (5 bases). The V gene lost 7 bases and the J gene lost 8 bases, with 11 bases spanning the gap. Germline-derived CDR1 and CDR2 are SQVTM and ANQGSEA. There are 10 residues in the CDR3. The CDR3 bases are TGCAGCGACGGGACTTTGGGCTACACCTTC. Translating gives CSDGTLGYTF.

This clonotype appeared a single time. V usage is TRBV20-1 and J usage is TRBJ2-5, with TRBD2 identical over 7 bases. The CDR3 length is 13 residues. The V gene end was trimmed by 3 bases and the J gene end by 9 bases; junction bases not matched to a gene: 10. Germline values: CDR1 DFQATT, CDR2 SNEGSKA (reference sequence). The DNA for the CDR3 is TGCAGTGCTAGTTGGGGGGAGGGTCAGCCCCAGTACTTC. Protein product: CSASWGEGQPQYF.

As for this clonotype: Its ends do not fully match the called genes, so a read error is possible. The V gene is TRBV5-4, the J gene TRBJ1-2, with D perhaps matching TRBD1 (6 bases). This CDR3 comprises 13 residues. CDR1 is SGHNT, CDR2 YYREEE, per germline (reference sequence). CDR3 region: CAGSSGQSYGYTF. The CDR3 DNA follows: TGTGCCGGCAGCTCAGGACAGAGCTATGGCTACACCTTC.

This rearrangement joins TRBV7-2 to TRBJ2-3; weak D call: TRBD2 (5 bases). Germline-derived CDR1 and CDR2 are SGHTA and FQGNSA. Trimming left V 3 bases short and J 5 bases short, with 9 bases between. This CDR3 region has 13 residues. CDR3 bases: TGTGCCAGCAGCTTCCTGAGGGAAGATACGCAGTATTTT. It encodes CASSFLREDTQYF.

This clonotype has ten or more counts. The rearrangement links TRBV20-1 to TRBJ2-5; 10 bases are a match to TRBD2. V trimming: 2 bases; J trimming: 1 base; junction bases outside the gene matches: 1. This CDR3 has 14 amino acids. CDR1 is DFQATT, CDR2 SNEGSKA, per germline (reference sequence). CDR3 region: CSARLAGAQETQYF. CDR3 bases: TGCAGTGCTAGACTAGCGGGGGCCCAAGAGACCCAGTACTTC.

A few counts support this clonotype. This chain joins TRBV7-2 and TRBJ2-5; TRBD1 aligns across 7 bases. Germline CDR1 reads SGHTA; CDR2 reads FQGNSA. With V trimmed by 5 bases and J by 4 bases, 10 bases remained unmatched. CDR3 length equals 15 residues. The CDR3 region has the DNA TGTGCCAGCAGCGTAACTACGACAGGGAGAGAGACCCAGTACTTC. As protein: CASSVTTTGRETQYF. Complete variable domain (other parts from reference TRBV7-2 and TRBJ2-5): GAGVSQSPSNKVTEKGKDVELRCDPISGHTALYWYRQSLGQGLEFLIYFQGNSAPDKSGLPSDRFSAERTGGSVSTLTIQRTQQEDSAVYLCASSVTTTGRETQYFGPGTRLLVL.

Note on this clonotype: Germline and junction disagree at one end, which may indicate a read error. Here the CDR3 DNA reads TGCCGCGTTGAAAGGGAGACCCAGTACTTC. It is translated as CRVERETQYF. The chain couples TRBV29-1 to TRBJ2-5, with D unresolved. Germline values: CDR1 SQVTM, CDR2 ANQGSEA. The CDR3 sequence is 10 residues long.

This clonotype was detected ten times or more. The chain combines TRBV24-1 with TRBJ2-5; 7 nucleotides line up with TRBD1. Germline CDR1 is KGHDR and CDR2 is SFDVKD. CDR3 length: 14 amino acids. Trimming at V came to 4 bases and at J to 2 bases, leaving 3 bases not matched to a gene. The CDR3 region is CATSDPTGQETQYF. Written as DNA, the CDR3 is TGTGCCACCAGTGACCCGACAGGGCAAGAGACCCAGTACTTC.

On this clonotype itself: This clone may be a read error of a much larger clone one base away. The V call is TRBV7-9, the J call TRBJ2-2, with D perhaps matching TRBD2 (5 bases). Trimming stripped 2 bases from V and 7 bases from J, with 11 bases between. Looked up from germline, CDR1 is SEHNR and CDR2 is FQNEAQ (reference sequence). This CDR3 region has 14 residues. In DNA, the CDR3 is TGTGCCAGCAGCTTAAGCGGATGGGGCGGGGAGCTGTTTTTT. Translated: CASSLSGWGGELFF.

In its sample, this clonotype was seen a few times. V usage is TRBV25-1 and J usage is TRBJ1-4; maybe TRBD1 (6 bases). CDR3 size: 15 residues. Germline CDR1 and CDR2: MGHDK and SYGVNS. V was cut by 1 base and J by 6 bases, with 12 bases left in between. The CDR3 here is CASSEWGGVDEKLFF. The CDR3 nucleotides read TGTGCCAGCAGTGAATGGGGGGGCGTGGATGAAAAACTGTTTTTT.

This rearrangement joins TRBV20-1 to TRBJ2-7; TRBD2 matches 8 bases. V shed 4 bases, J shed 3 bases, and the junction held 5 bases outside the gene matches. The CDR3 runs 13 residues. Germline CDR1 and CDR2: DFQATT and SNEGSKA (reference sequence). DNA for the CDR3: TGCAGTGCTATGGTTAGCGGGGACTACGAGCAGTACTTC. This sequence encodes CSAMVSGDYEQYF.

This clonotype was counted a few times. The gene calls are TRBV19 and TRBJ1-5; 8 nucleotides match TRBD1. The CDR3 contains 18 residues. The V and J ends lost 3 bases and 1 base, in that order; junction bases with no gene match: 11. In germline, CDR1 is LNHDA, CDR2 SQIVND (reference sequence). CDR3 residues: CASSIGTRQGLSNQPQHF. The CDR3 bases are TGTGCCAGTAGTATCGGGACCCGACAGGGGTTGAGCAATCAGCCCCAGCATTTT.

The J gene is TRBJ1-4, the V gene TRBV25-1; D call uncertain. Germline V gene sequence: CDR1 MGHDK, CDR2 SYGVNS. Trimming took off 3 bases at V and 7 bases at J, with 18 bases between the two ends. The CDR3 is made up of 16 amino acids. The CDR3 bases are TGTGCCAGCAGTGATTCCCCATCGCTCGGGAGTGAAAAACTGTTTTTT. Amino acid sequence: CASSDSPSLGSEKLFF.

The rearrangement uses TRBV12-3 or TRBV12-4 and TRBJ2-7; 10 nucleotides line up with TRBD1. The J segment lost 6 bases and the V segment lost 5 bases, leaving 7 bases of the junction unmatched. The length of the CDR3 is 14 residues. CDR3: CASSLTGGVCEQYF. The CDR3 bases are TGTGCCAGCAGTCTGACAGGGGGCGTCTGCGAGCAGTACTTC.

This chain uses TRBV20-1 with TRBJ2-5, with D tentatively TRBD1 or TRBD2 (6 bases each). This CDR3 comprises 11 residues. Germline lookup yields CDR1 DFQATT and CDR2 SNEGSKA (reference sequence). The CDR3 DNA reads TGCAGATGGGGGGCCCAAGAGACCCAGTACTTC. Its translation: CRWGAQETQYF.

This clonotype was counted at least ten times. The chain carries TRBV7-9 and TRBJ2-7; 7 bases match TRBD2. V gave up 6 bases and J gave up 0 bases; unmatched junction bases: 2. Germline CDR1 is SEHNR and CDR2 is FQNEAQ (reference sequence). The length of the CDR3 is 13 residues. Here the CDR3 DNA reads TGTGCCAGCAGAACGGGAGGCTCCTACGAGCAGTACTTC. This translates into CASRTGGSYEQYF.

This clonotype was observed a handful of times. V and J are TRBV15 and TRBJ1-2; 7 positions agree with TRBD1. The length of the CDR3 is 16 residues. The V gene's germline CDR1 is LNHNV and CDR2 YYDKDF (reference sequence). V lost 1 base, J lost 1 base, and 6 bases stayed unmatched. The CDR3: CATSRVAGGYNYGYTF. CDR3 nucleotide sequence: TGTGCCACCAGCAGAGTGGCAGGGGGATATAACTATGGCTACACCTTC.

This clonotype was observed many times. The genes are TRBV2 and TRBJ2-7, with D perhaps matching TRBD1 (6 bases). Germline CDR1 and CDR2: SNHLY and FYNNEI. The CDR3 extends over 12 amino acids. V was pared by 8 bases and J by 7 bases, with 15 bases between. This CDR3 is CASDNTGLEQYF. The CDR3 DNA reads as TGTGCCAGCGATAACACAGGGCTTGAGCAGTACTTC.